Shown below are 31 T cell receptor beta chains from a single sample sequenced in a study of blood T cell repertoires in COVID-19. Generated by immunoSEQ multiplex PCR, the TCRdb table keeps only in-frame clones and is missing some. The sample holds over 150,000 clones, approximately 81% seen once. What was sequenced was peripheral blood. The receptors stem from a man between 18 and 35 years old with active or convalescent COVID-19.

The chain carries TRBV2 and TRBJ1-4, with 9 bases lining up with TRBD1. Germline CDR1 is SNHLY and CDR2 is FYNNEI. There are 16 residues in the CDR3. The trim removed 5 bases at V and 2 bases at J, leaving 6 bases unmatched. The DNA of the CDR3 is TGTGCCAGCAGTCAAAGACAGGGGGGGACTAATGAAAAACTGTTTTTT. Its protein is CASSQRQGGTNEKLFF.

The gene calls are TRBV7-2 and TRBJ2-6; possible D gene TRBD2, 5 bases. Trimming took 3 bases from V and 0 from J, leaving 12 bases between them. In germline, CDR1 is SGHTA, CDR2 FQGNSA. CDR3 size: 17 residues. The CDR3 here is CASSFGGTSSGANVLTF. The CDR3 bases are TGTGCCAGCAGCTTCGGAGGCACAAGCTCTGGGGCCAACGTCCTGACTTTC.

The chain combines TRBV19 with TRBJ1-1, with a possible D match to TRBD1 (5 bases). The CDR3 runs to 15 residues. In germline, CDR1 is LNHDA, CDR2 SQIVND (reference sequence). Trimming left V 9 bases short and J 3 bases short, with 20 bases between. Here the CDR3 reads CASHWGGALDTEAFF. CDR3 in DNA: TGTGCCAGCCATTGGGGAGGGGCGCTGGACACTGAAGCTTTCTTT. The complete variable domain, with remaining parts taken from reference TRBV19 and TRBJ1-1, reads DGGITQSPKYLFRKEGQNVTLSCEQNLNHDAMYWYRQDPGQGLRLIYYSQIVNDFQKGDIAEGYSVSREKKESFPLTVTSAQKNPTAFYLCASHWGGALDTEAFFGQGTRLTVV.

The chain joins TRBV5-1 to TRBJ2-2; no reliable D call. Germline-derived CDR1 and CDR2 are SGHRS and YFSETQ. V was cut by 0 bases and J by 7 bases, with 13 bases left in between. The CDR3 sequence is 15 residues long. The CDR3 nucleotides are TGCGCCAGCAGCTTGGACCTCGGGTATGGCGGGGAGCTGTTTTTT. Translating it yields CASSLDLGYGGELFF.

The J gene is TRBJ2-3, the V gene TRBV12-3 or TRBV12-4; D gene ambiguous. The V gene lost 6 bases and the J gene lost 4 bases, with 11 bases spanning the gap. The CDR3 has 13 residues. The CDR3 spells CASSRQTADTQYF. As DNA, the CDR3 is TGTGCCAGCAGCCGCCAAACTGCAGATACGCAGTATTTT.

The chain combines TRBV21-1 with TRBJ2-1; the table's D call TRBD2 went unverified against the DNA. TRBV21-1 counts as a pseudogene. The length of the CDR3 is 22 residues. The CDR3 here is CASSTPPRTSGRAWVAYNEQFF. The CDR3 DNA is TGTGCCAGCAGCACCCCGCCTCGAACTAGCGGGAGGGCCTGGGTGGCGTACAATGAGCAGTTCTTC.

V is TRBV6-5 and J is TRBJ1-2; perhaps TRBD1 as D (6 bases). The germline gives CDR1 MNHEY, CDR2 SVGAGI. The germline V and J ends were trimmed by 2 bases and 3 bases, with 10 bases remaining between them. The CDR3 totals 14 residues. The CDR3 loop is CASSYEGGDYGYTF. The CDR3, as DNA: TGTGCCAGCAGTTACGAAGGGGGAGACTATGGCTACACCTTC.

The V and J genes are TRBV2 and TRBJ2-5; a weak D match, TRBD2 (5 bases). This CDR3 comprises 12 residues. V lost 6 bases and J lost 4, with 9 bases in between. CDR1 SNHLY and CDR2 FYNNEI come from the germline V gene. CDR3 bases: TGTGCCAGCAGACGAGGAGGAGAGACCCAGTACTTC. Protein sequence: CASRRGGETQYF.

V gene TRBV10-3 combines with J gene TRBJ1-6, with 8 bases lining up with TRBD1. Germline V gene lookup returns CDR1 ENHRY and CDR2 SYGVKD. V lost 8 bases, J lost 9 bases, and 6 bases stayed unmatched. CDR3 length equals 13 residues. The CDR3 spells CAIGGQEGSPLHF. In DNA form, the CDR3 reads TGTGCCATCGGGGGACAGGAAGGTTCACCCCTCCACTTT.

The sample holds one count of this clone. The gene calls are TRBV18 and TRBJ2-1; the match to TRBD2 covers 15 bases. The CDR3 length is 17 residues. V lost 5 bases and J lost 0; bases outside the gene matches: 2. Germline CDR1 KGHSH, CDR2 LQKENI. DNA for the CDR3: TGTGCCAGCTCAAGGACTAGCGGGGGGGCCTCCTACAATGAGCAGTTCTTC. Translating gives CASSRTSGGASYNEQFF.

This clone was seen just once. The chain has TRBV10-3 and TRBJ2-7; TRBD1 matches 10 bases. After removal of 0 bases from V and 1 base from J, the junction contained 9 bases not matched to a gene. This CDR3 is 18 amino acids long. CDR1 ENHRY and CDR2 SYGVKD come from the germline V gene. The CDR3 region has the DNA TGTGCCATCAGTGAGTCCGGGGACAGGGGCGTACTTTCCTACGAGCAGTACTTC. Its translation is CAISESGDRGVLSYEQYF.

The rearrangement links TRBV18 to TRBJ1-5; D possibly corresponds to TRBD1 (5 bases). V was cut by 2 bases and J by 6 bases, with 11 bases left in between. This CDR3 contains 14 residues. Germline V gene sequence: CDR1 KGHSH, CDR2 LQKENI. CDR3 DNA sequence: TGTGCCAGCTCACCATTTAGGGGTCGTCAGCCCCAGCATTTT. Its protein is CASSPFRGRQPQHF.

The rearrangement links TRBV19 to TRBJ2-2, with TRBD1 matching over 7 bases. The CDR3 sequence is 13 residues long. The germline V gene encodes CDR1 LNHDA and CDR2 SQIVND (reference sequence). J gave up 1 base and V 8 bases, and 1 base lay outside the gene matches. The CDR3 spells CASRTGNTGELFF. The CDR3 nucleotides are TGTGCCAGTCGGACAGGGAACACCGGGGAGCTGTTTTTT. Full variable domain (missing parts from reference TRBV19 and TRBJ2-2): DGGITQSPKYLFRKEGQNVTLSCEQNLNHDAMYWYRQDPGQGLRLIYYSQIVNDFQKGDIAEGYSVSREKKESFPLTVTSAQKNPTAFYLCASRTGNTGELFFGEGSRLTVL.

The chain carries TRBV19 and TRBJ1-2, with D possibly TRBD1 on 6 matching bases. V dropped 1 base and J dropped 8 bases, with 11 bases sitting between them. CDR1 is LNHDA, CDR2 SQIVND, per germline (reference sequence). The CDR3 consists of 13 residues. CDR3 residues: CASSIVGQTGYTF. DNA for the CDR3: TGTGCCAGTAGTATAGTTGGACAGACCGGCTACACCTTC.

The rearrangement links TRBV11-2 to TRBJ1-1; TRBD1 might be the D (5 bases). Per germline, CDR1 SGHAT and CDR2 FQNNGV. This CDR3 spans 15 amino acids. Trimming left V 1 base short and J 6 bases short, with 15 bases between. CDR3 sequence reads: CASSLVQGLVAEAFF. The DNA of the CDR3 is TGTGCCAGCAGCTTAGTCCAGGGTTTAGTCGCTGAAGCTTTCTTT.

The chain is built from TRBV7-2 and TRBJ1-3; TRBD1 is a possible D gene (5 bases). Trimming stripped 3 bases from V and 3 bases from J, with 12 bases between. This CDR3 is built from 15 residues. CDR1 is SGHTA, CDR2 FQGNSA, per germline. CDR3 bases: TGTGCCAGCAGCTTTACCGGTACAGGTGGAAACACCATATATTTT. Translation gives CASSFTGTGGNTIYF.

This clone has more than one count but fewer than ten. The rearrangement links TRBV4-1 to TRBJ2-1; the match to TRBD2 covers 14 bases. V lost 3 bases and J lost 1; bases outside the gene matches: 14. The germline V gene encodes CDR1 MGHRA and CDR2 YSYEKL. CDR3 length: 21 amino acids. The CDR3 is CASSQTIGGTSGRGSYNEQFF. In DNA form, the CDR3 reads TGCGCCAGCAGCCAGACTATCGGGGGGACTAGCGGGAGAGGATCCTACAATGAGCAGTTCTTC.

V and J are TRBV5-1 and TRBJ2-1; D is unresolved. The CDR3 has 14 amino acids. The germline gives CDR1 SGHRS, CDR2 YFSETQ. Trimming shortened V by 0 bases and J by 6 bases, and 10 bases separated the two germline ends. The CDR3 region is CASSLEGGTNEQFF. The CDR3 DNA follows: TGCGCCAGCAGCTTGGAAGGCGGCACCAATGAGCAGTTCTTC.

The chain links TRBV5-6 to TRBJ2-7, with a possible D match to TRBD1 (6 bases). CDR3 length: 14 residues. Trimming cost V 5 bases and J 7 bases, with 19 bases left between them. Looked up from germline, CDR1 is SGHDT and CDR2 is YYEEEE. CDR3 region: CASRDGGPQVEQYF. The CDR3, as DNA: TGTGCCAGCAGGGATGGGGGCCCACAGGTTGAGCAGTACTTC.

V usage is TRBV19 and J usage is TRBJ1-1; possibly TRBD1 for D (5 bases). Germline loops: CDR1 LNHDA, CDR2 SQIVND (reference sequence). This CDR3 is built from 15 residues. The ends were cut back, 5 bases at V and 2 bases at J, with 15 bases in the middle. Here the CDR3 reads CASSLRTGVNTEAFF. DNA of the CDR3: TGTGCCAGTAGTCTCAGGACGGGGGTTAACACTGAAGCTTTCTTT.

The rearrangement joins TRBV5-6 to TRBJ2-5; the match to TRBD2 covers 13 bases. Germline trimming cut 4 bases from V and 5 bases from J; bases unmatched to any gene: 8. CDR3 length equals 16 residues. The V gene's germline CDR1 is SGHDT and CDR2 YYEEEE. CDR3 loop: CASSPGTSGDAETQYF. CDR3 in DNA: TGTGCCAGCAGCCCCGGGACTAGCGGGGACGCGGAGACCCAGTACTTC.

The chain joins TRBV6-1 to TRBJ1-5, with TRBD1 identical over 8 bases. Trimming at V came to 3 bases and at J to 9 bases, leaving 13 bases not matched to a gene. Germline V gene data show CDR1 as MNHNS and CDR2 as SASEGT. CDR3 length: 16 amino acids. CDR3: CASSDWTGMSPRPQHF. The CDR3 DNA reads TGTGCCAGCAGTGACTGGACAGGGATGAGTCCCCGGCCCCAGCATTTT.

The CDR3 loop is CASSLAGGGAPTDTQYF. The CDR3, as DNA: TGTGCCAGCAGCTTAGCTGGCGGGGGGGCCCCCACAGATACGCAGTATTTT. The chain has TRBV7-2 and TRBJ2-3; 9 bases line up with TRBD2. Trimming removed 0 bases from V and 2 bases from J; junction bases left unmatched: 6. CDR1 and CDR2 (germline): SGHTA, FQGNSA. The CDR3 extends over 17 amino acids.

The chain couples TRBV6-5 to TRBJ1-4; 8 bases agree with TRBD1. The germline V gene encodes CDR1 MNHEY and CDR2 SVGAGI. The CDR3 totals 14 residues. With 6 bases clipped from V and 8 bases from J, the junction kept 8 bases outside the gene matches. The CDR3 loop is CASRLTGGSEKLFF. CDR3 bases: TGTGCCAGCAGATTAACAGGGGGTAGCGAAAAACTGTTTTTT.

This clone has only one observation. This chain links TRBV5-5 with TRBJ2-7, with no clear D. Trimming removed 2 bases from V and 1 base from J, with 4 bases in between. CDR1 and CDR2 (germline): SGHKS, YYEKEE (reference sequence). CDR3 size: 12 residues. The CDR3 bases are TGTGCCAGCAGCTTCAGGTCCTACGAGCAGTACTTC. Translating gives CASSFRSYEQYF. The full variable domain, completed using reference TRBV5-5 and TRBJ2-7, is DAGVTQSPTHLIKTRGQQVTLRCSPISGHKSVSWYQQVLGQGPQFIFQYYEKEERGRGNFPDRFSARQFPNYSSELNVNALLLGDSALYLCASSFRSYEQYFGPGTRLTVT.

This sequence joins TRBV6-2 or TRBV6-3 and TRBJ2-5; 8 bases match TRBD1. J lost 3 bases, V lost 6 bases, and 6 bases had no gene match. Per the germline V gene, CDR1 is MNHEY and CDR2 is SVGEGT. The CDR3 contains 14 residues. The CDR3 reads CASSRTGRKETQYF. DNA for the CDR3: TGTGCCAGCAGCCGGACAGGGCGAAAAGAGACCCAGTACTTC.

The V call is TRBV13, the J call TRBJ2-2; possible D gene TRBD2, 5 bases. The V end was cut by 9 bases, the J end by 5 bases, with 7 bases between. Germline V gene lookup returns CDR1 PRHDT and CDR2 FYEKMQ (reference sequence). CDR3 size: 11 residues. The CDR3 protein is CASRDTGELFF. CDR3 nucleotide sequence: TGTGCCAGTCGGGATACCGGGGAGCTGTTTTTT.

The table lists this clone with a count of one. The chain uses TRBV29-1 and TRBJ2-1; tentative D call: TRBD2 (6 bases). V was clipped by 4 bases and J by 6 bases, with 13 bases between them. The germline gives CDR1 SQVTM, CDR2 ANQGSEA. The CDR3 is made up of 13 amino acids. The CDR3 sequence: CSVVAGLLNEQFF. The CDR3, as DNA: TGCAGCGTTGTTGCGGGACTCCTCAATGAGCAGTTCTTC.

The V call is TRBV29-1, the J call TRBJ1-1; D not resolved. With 4 bases removed from V and 1 base from J, the gap between germline ends came to 13 bases. The V gene's germline CDR1 is SQVTM and CDR2 ANQGSEA. CDR3 length: 14 residues. The CDR3 loop is CSVVVQAKNTEAFF. CDR3 in DNA: TGCAGCGTTGTAGTGCAGGCGAAGAACACTGAAGCTTTCTTT.

The rearrangement links TRBV7-2 to TRBJ2-4, with 12 bases that match TRBD2. Germline CDR1 reads SGHTA; CDR2 reads FQGNSA. After removal of 4 bases from V and 5 bases from J, the junction contained 3 bases not matched to a gene. CDR3 length: 15 amino acids. The CDR3 coding sequence is TGTGCCAGCAGCTCTAGCGGGAGGGCCGAAAACATTCAGTACTTC. Protein product: CASSSSGRAENIQYF. Drawing the rest from reference TRBV7-2 and TRBJ2-4, the complete variable domain is GAGVSQSPSNKVTEKGKDVELRCDPISGHTALYWYRQSLGQGLEFLIYFQGNSAPDKSGLPSDRFSAERTGGSVSTLTIQRTQQEDSAVYLCASSSSGRAENIQYFGAGTRLSVL.

The chain uses TRBV7-9 and TRBJ2-1, with D maybe TRBD2 (6 bases). The germline CDR1 and CDR2 sequences are SEHNR and FQNEAQ (reference sequence). The CDR3 consists of 15 residues. V was trimmed by 5 bases and J by 3 bases, leaving 14 bases between them. CDR3 DNA sequence: TGTGCCAGCAGCGAAGATGCGGGACTCTACAATGAGCAGTTCTTC. Residues: CASSEDAGLYNEQFF.